This TCR beta chain originates from a study of tumor-infiltrating lymphocytes in primary liver carcinoma. About the research overall: The patients comprised men and women between the ages of 30 and 69 years. There were roughly 3.5 to 8 million productive TCRbeta reads per sample, a yield similar across tissue types. General study findings and limits: There was no comparison of CD4+ and CD8+ repertoires, as samples were bulk unsorted. Overlap in tumor-adjacent and tumor-blood pairs fell below that of tumor region pairs.

Blood RNA originated from unsorted whole blood, with germline DNA additionally extracted. In the case of this clonotype: The antigen is not known. Likely a read error: the CDR3 ends without its conserved phenylalanine or tryptophan.

cDNA specific to TCR beta was made from around 530 ng of total RNA, with a constant-region primer employed for priming. Slightly modified ARM-PCR with three nested multiplex PCR rounds yielded TCR beta libraries. Each of the first two PCR rounds ran approximately 9 cycles with TRBV1-TRBV30 forward and C-beta reverse primers. TCRdb called the multiplex PCR reads again in MiXCR, with one record for every CDR3 protein. The sample includes some 180,000 distinct CDR3 sequences, 60% of them seen just once. CDR3 length: 13 residues. Germline V gene sequence: CDR1 SEHNR, CDR2 FQNEAQ (reference sequence). V shed 7 bases and J shed 3 bases, with 13 bases lying between them.

Sequencing used peripheral blood. The V and J genes are TRBV7-9 and TRBJ2-7, with D maybe TRBD2 (6 bases). The TCR originated in a man in his forties or fifties with primary liver carcinoma and hepatitis B virus infection. CDR3 sequence (DNA): TGTGCCAGCACCTGGGGGGAGTACTACGAGCAGTACTAC. Translated, it gives CASTWGEYYEQYY.